The clone carrying this TCR beta chain appeared a few times. This record comes from a study of control samples from healthy donors and cancer patients. Produced via immunoSEQ multiplex PCR; TCRdb's table is partial and in-frame only. The sample includes about 20,000 clones, 86% of them seen just once. The clonotype originates from a woman aged 65 to 85 with colorectal cancer. What was sequenced was PBMCs.

The CDR3 reads CATSDPQGSSYNEQFF. The CDR3 DNA follows: TGTGCCACCAGTGACCCGCAGGGGAGCTCCTACAATGAGCAGTTCTTC. The chain is built from TRBV24-1 and TRBJ2-1; D perhaps matches TRBD1 (6 bases). The CDR3 is 16 residues long. Germline V lookup: CDR1 KGHDR, CDR2 SFDVKD. The germline V and J ends were trimmed by 4 bases and 0 bases, with 12 bases remaining between them.